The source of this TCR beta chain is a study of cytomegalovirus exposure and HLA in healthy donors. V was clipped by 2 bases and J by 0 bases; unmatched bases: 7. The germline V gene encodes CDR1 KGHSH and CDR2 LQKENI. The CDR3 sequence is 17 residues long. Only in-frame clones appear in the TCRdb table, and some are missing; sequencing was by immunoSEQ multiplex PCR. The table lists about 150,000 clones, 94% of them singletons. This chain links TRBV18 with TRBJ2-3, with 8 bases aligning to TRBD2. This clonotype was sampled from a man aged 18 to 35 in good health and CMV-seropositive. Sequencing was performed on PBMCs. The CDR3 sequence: CASSPWKTSGSTDTQYF. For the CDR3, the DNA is TGTGCCAGCTCACCATGGAAAACTAGCGGTAGCACAGATACGCAGTATTTT.